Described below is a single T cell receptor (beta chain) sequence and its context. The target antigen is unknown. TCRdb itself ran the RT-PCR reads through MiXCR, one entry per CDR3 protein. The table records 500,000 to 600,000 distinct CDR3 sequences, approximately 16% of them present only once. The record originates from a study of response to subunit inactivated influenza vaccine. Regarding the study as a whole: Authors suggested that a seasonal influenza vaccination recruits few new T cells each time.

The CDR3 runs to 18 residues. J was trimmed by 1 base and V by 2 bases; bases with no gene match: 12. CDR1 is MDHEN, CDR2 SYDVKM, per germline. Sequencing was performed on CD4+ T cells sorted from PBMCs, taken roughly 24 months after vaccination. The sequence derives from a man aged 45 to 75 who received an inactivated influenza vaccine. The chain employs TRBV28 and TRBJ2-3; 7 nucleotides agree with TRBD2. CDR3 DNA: TGTGCCAGCAGTTTAAAGCTTTTCGGCGGGGGACGCACAGATACGCAGTATTTT. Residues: CASSLKLFGGGRTDTQYF.